The clone carrying this T cell receptor (beta chain) was recorded at least ten times. The sample originates from a study of T cells after yellow fever vaccination. 5'RACE template switching added a universal primer site and UMIs to TCR cDNA. TCRdb re-called the 5' RACE reads through MiXCR, storing one row per CDR3 protein. The repertoire consists of over 150,000 distinct CDR3 sequences, with approximately 6.2% occurring once and the leading ten covering just under 3%. CDR1 and CDR2 from the germline V gene are SEHNR and FQNEAQ (reference sequence). Trimming at V came to 3 bases and at J to 2 bases, leaving 3 bases not matched to a gene. CDR3 length: 14 residues.

The receptor was isolated from a man between 18 and 35 years old who received the YFV17D yellow fever vaccine. The input for sequencing was CD4+ T cells sorted from PBMCs, taken on the day of the first yellow fever vaccination. J is TRBJ2-5 and V is TRBV7-9; 7 bases agree with TRBD2. This chain's CDR3 is CASSFGGGQETQYF. In DNA, the CDR3 is TGTGCCAGCAGCTTCGGCGGGGGACAAGAGACCCAGTACTTC.